This section outlines one T cell receptor beta chain sequence together with its context. Its antigen is unidentified. Germline values: CDR1 ENHRY, CDR2 SYGVKD. The V and J ends lost 5 bases and 13 bases respectively, with 15 bases between them. The CDR3 spans 12 residues. This entry belongs to a study of cytomegalovirus exposure and HLA in healthy donors. Across the study: Tens of millions of unique TCRs from HLA-typed donors were held in an early release of data. Findings and caveats of the study: Confirmation was obtained in vitro that three CMV-associated chains are specific for CMV antigens.

Although they were nominally healthy when sampled, donors likely had unrecorded immune exposures. Primers included in the PCR were 60 Vbeta and 13 Jbeta primers. Profiling relied on immunoSEQ multiplex PCR, and the TCRdb table lists in-frame clones only, not all of them. The sample holds roughly 130,000 clones, approximately 81% seen once. This receptor was taken from a man younger than 35 in good health and CMV-seronegative. The source material was PBMCs. This chain links TRBV10-3 with TRBJ2-1, with D maybe TRBD2 (7 bases). The CDR3 bases are TGTGCCATCAGTCGCGGGGGCGACGACCAGTTCTTC. It is translated as CAISRGGDDQFF.